Listed below are T cell receptor beta chains from one sample, sequenced in a study of blood T cell repertoires in COVID-19. The data were produced by immunoSEQ multiplex PCR, yet TCRdb's version contains in-frame clones alone and is incomplete. The sample includes 95,000 to 150,000 clones, around 85% of them seen just once. Sample: peripheral blood. The receptors here all came from a man in his 60s with acute or convalescent COVID-19. Both conserved end residues are part of each CDR3.

J | V | CDR3
TRBJ2-5 | TRBV11-2 | CASSFGTGGTQETQYF
TRBJ2-7 | TRBV28 | CATGTGVNEQYF
TRBJ1-1 | TRBV27 | CASSWRANTEAFF
TRBJ1-6 | TRBV7-2 | CASSSRTGAYSPLHF
TRBJ2-4 | TRBV5-4 | CASSLAAGLGAKNIQYF
TRBJ1-5 | TRBV29-1 | CSVAGGSDNQPQHF
TRBJ2-1 | TRBV30 | CAWSVRQLAALNEQFF
TRBJ2-5 | TRBV7-9 | CASSSEGQGWGTQYF
TRBJ2-1 | TRBV3-1/TRBV3-2 | CASRPTSGRPNEQFF
TRBJ1-1 | TRBV6-1 | CASSDRGDTEAFF
TRBJ1-2 | TRBV7-9 | CASSFSNYGYTF
TRBJ1-4 | TRBV12-2 | CASRPDGGTTNEKLFF
TRBJ2-7 | TRBV19 | CASSTGQGGYEQYF
TRBJ2-7 | TRBV6-5 | CASSERGTYEQYF
TRBJ1-2 | TRBV14 | CASSPAGTYYGYTF
TRBJ2-5 | TRBV7-2 | CASSLVAGRVETQYF
TRBJ2-7 | TRBV27 | CASSLSTGGSYEQYF
TRBJ2-1 | TRBV7-8 | CASSLNRFYNEQFF
TRBJ1-6 | TRBV6-1 | CASSEAALYNSPLHF
TRBJ2-1 | TRBV5-5 | CASSLGGSSYNEQFF
TRBJ1-1 | TRBV6-6 | CASSYSLTGMNTEAFF
TRBJ2-1 | TRBV28 | CASSSFGDRGVDEQFF
TRBJ2-7 | TRBV3-1/TRBV3-2 | CASSQAVGSYEQYF
TRBJ1-1 | TRBV7-9 | CASSDNRDDTEAFF
TRBJ2-1 | TRBV6-2/TRBV6-3 | CASSLRTSGVSYNEQFF
TRBJ2-7 | TRBV28 | CASSPYGGPSYEQYF
TRBJ2-3 | TRBV5-6 | CASRTWPSTDTQYF
TRBJ2-7 | TRBV28 | CASSPGSYEQYF
TRBJ2-1 | TRBV5-1 | CASSSALAGNYNEQFF
TRBJ1-1 | TRBV5-4 | CASSFSGGGGEAFF
TRBJ1-3 | TRBV5-4 | CASSFDWSNTIYF
TRBJ2-3 | TRBV27 | CASSLSCLAASTDTQYF
TRBJ2-5 | TRBV6-2/TRBV6-3 | CASSYGGWGETQYF
TRBJ2-2 | TRBV28 | CASSQGYNTGELFF
TRBJ2-7 | TRBV28 | CASSQGLSYEQYF
TRBJ2-2 | TRBV7-9 | CASNPSGSGTGELFF
TRBJ2-1 | TRBV20-1 | CSARRTNEQFF
TRBJ1-1 | TRBV6-5 | CASSYAGDGTEAFF
TRBJ2-1 | TRBV11-2 | CASSLASQSYNEQFF
TRBJ2-5 | TRBV6-5 | CASSSDRVGETQYF
TRBJ2-7 | TRBV12-3/TRBV12-4 | CASSLSGEQYF
TRBJ2-5 | TRBV6-5 | CASASASETQYF
TRBJ2-1 | TRBV13 | CASSALGRELYNEQFF
TRBJ1-3 | TRBV2 | CASSEGDRGRNTIYF
TRBJ2-7 | TRBV18 | CASSPPVAGGVHEQYF
TRBJ2-3 | TRBV3-1/TRBV3-2 | CASSQGRSSTDTQYF
TRBJ2-7 | TRBV18 | CASSPNSGRISEQYF
TRBJ2-3 | TRBV29-1 | CSVVRTGSDTQYF
TRBJ2-1 | TRBV19 | CASSFSRTGNNEQFF
TRBJ2-5 | TRBV21-1 | CASSKEFQVETQYF
TRBJ2-2 | TRBV7-3 | CASSSQRGGLNTGELFF
TRBJ1-2 | TRBV2 | CASKNTNYGYTF
TRBJ2-2 | TRBV6-4 | CASSGQGTGELFF
TRBJ2-7 | TRBV28 | CASSFEGEGSYEQYF